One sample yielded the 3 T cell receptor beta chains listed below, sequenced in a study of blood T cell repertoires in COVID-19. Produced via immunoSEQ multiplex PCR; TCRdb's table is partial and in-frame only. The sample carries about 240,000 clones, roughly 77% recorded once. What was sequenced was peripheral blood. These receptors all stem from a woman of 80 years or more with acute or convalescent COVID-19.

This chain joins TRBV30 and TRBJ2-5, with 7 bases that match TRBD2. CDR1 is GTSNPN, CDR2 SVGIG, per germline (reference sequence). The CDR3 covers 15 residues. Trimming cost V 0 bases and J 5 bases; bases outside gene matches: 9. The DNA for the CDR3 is TGTGCCTGGAGTGTCCAAGCGGGAAGCGTGGAGACCCAGTACTTC. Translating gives CAWSVQAGSVETQYF.

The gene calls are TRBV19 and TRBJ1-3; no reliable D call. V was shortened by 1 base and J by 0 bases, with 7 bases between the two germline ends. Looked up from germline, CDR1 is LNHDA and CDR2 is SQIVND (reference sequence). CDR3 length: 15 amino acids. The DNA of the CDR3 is TGTGCCAGTAGTATAGGACTCCACTCTGGAAACACCATATATTTT. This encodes CASSIGLHSGNTIYF.

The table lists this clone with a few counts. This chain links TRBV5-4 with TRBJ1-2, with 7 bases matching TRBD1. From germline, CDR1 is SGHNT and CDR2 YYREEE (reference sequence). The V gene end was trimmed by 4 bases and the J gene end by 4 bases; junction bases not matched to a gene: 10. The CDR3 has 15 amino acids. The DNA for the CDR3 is TGTGCCAGCAGCACCCCCGACAGGGCTGGCTATGGCTACACCTTC. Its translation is CASSTPDRAGYGYTF.